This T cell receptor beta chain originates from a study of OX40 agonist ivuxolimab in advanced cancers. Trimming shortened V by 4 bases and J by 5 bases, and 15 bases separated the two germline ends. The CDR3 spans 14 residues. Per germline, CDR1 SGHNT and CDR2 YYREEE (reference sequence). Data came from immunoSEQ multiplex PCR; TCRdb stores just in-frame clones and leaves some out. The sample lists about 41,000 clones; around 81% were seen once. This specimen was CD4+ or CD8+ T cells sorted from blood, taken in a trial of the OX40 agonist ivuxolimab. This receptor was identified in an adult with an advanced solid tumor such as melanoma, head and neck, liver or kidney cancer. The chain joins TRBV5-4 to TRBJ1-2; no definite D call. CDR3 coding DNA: TGTGCCAGCAGCCCAAGTGGTCGGTTTTATGGCTACACCTTC. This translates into CASSPSGRFYGYTF.